This T cell receptor (beta chain) was identified in a study of T cells after yellow fever vaccination. In the study overall: Where fractions had low cell numbers, libraries were prepared from them with the SMART-Seq v4 Ultra Low Input RNA kit.

V shed 5 bases and J shed 4 bases, with 17 bases lying between them. CDR3 length: 15 amino acids. Germline loops: CDR1 SGHTA, CDR2 FQGNSA. General study points: Booster samples showed a return of most primary-vaccination clones (under 98% CD4, around 88% CD8). Sorted repertoires could include abundant contaminating clonotypes from bulk cells.

TCRdb re-called the 5' RACE reads through MiXCR, storing one row per CDR3 protein. The sample contains 620,000 or so distinct CDR3 sequences, approximately 13% of which appear only once. Worth noting for this clonotype: What it binds is unknown.

This receptor was obtained from a man aged 30-40 years who received the YFV17D yellow fever vaccine. The source material was PBMCs, sampled on the day of the yellow fever booster vaccination. This rearrangement joins TRBV7-2 to TRBJ1-1; TRBD1 is a possible D gene (6 bases). The CDR3 here is CASSGRGIFVTEAFF. CDR3 sequence (DNA): TGTGCCAGCAGCGGCAGGGGAATCTTTGTCACTGAAGCTTTCTTT.